Below, 31 T cell receptor beta chains from the same sample are listed, as sequenced in a study of cytomegalovirus exposure and HLA in healthy donors. PCR primers comprised 60 Vbeta and 13 Jbeta primers. TCRdb's table, derived via immunoSEQ multiplex PCR, lists solely in-frame clones and lacks some. Altogether 90,000 to 100,000 clones are present, roughly 63% being singletons, with the ten largest covering 2.5% to 3%. Sequenced: PBMCs. The receptors stem from a man in his fifties in good health and CMV-seronegative.

This chain uses TRBV6-5 with TRBJ2-3; TRBD2 agrees at 10 bases. Germline lookup yields CDR1 MNHEY and CDR2 SVGAGI. The CDR3 loop spans 14 amino acids. J lost 4 bases, V lost 6 bases, and 4 bases had no gene match. CDR3 region: CASRQREGADTQYF. The CDR3 DNA reads as TGTGCCAGCAGGCAGCGGGAGGGCGCAGATACGCAGTATTTT.

This chain connects TRBV9 to TRBJ2-7, with 14 bases that match TRBD2. Germline V gene lookup returns CDR1 SGDLS and CDR2 YYNGEE. Trimming at V came to 3 bases and at J to 2 bases, leaving 4 bases not matched to a gene. The CDR3 totals 16 residues. CDR3 DNA: TGTGCCAGCAGCGGCGGACTAGCGGGGGGAGCCTACGAGCAGTACTTC. Translated, it gives CASSGGLAGGAYEQYF.

The sample holds a few counts of this clone. The gene calls are TRBV5-1 and TRBJ1-1; D is ambiguous. CDR3 length equals 15 residues. Trimming removed 0 bases from V and 0 bases from J, with 9 bases in between. Germline V lookup: CDR1 SGHRS, CDR2 YFSETQ. DNA for the CDR3: TGCGCCAGCAGCTTGGCTCCTACCATGAACACTGAAGCTTTCTTT. Its translation is CASSLAPTMNTEAFF.

There are a few counts of this clone. The rearrangement uses TRBV7-3 and TRBJ2-7; TRBD1 agrees at 10 bases. V gave up 0 bases and J gave up 2 bases; unmatched junction bases: 4. This CDR3 contains 16 residues. Germline CDR1 and CDR2: SGHTA and FQGTGA. The CDR3 sequence: CASSLTGGTGAYEQYF. CDR3 nucleotides: TGTGCCAGCAGCTTAACTGGGGGGACAGGGGCCTACGAGCAGTACTTC.

The chain has TRBV6-5 and TRBJ2-7, with unresolved D. This CDR3 has 15 amino acids. Germline lookup yields CDR1 MNHEY and CDR2 SVGAGI. Trimming removed 0 bases at V and 0 bases at J, with 9 bases between. CDR3 amino acids: CASSYSIRFSYEQYF. CDR3 sequence (DNA): TGTGCCAGCAGTTACTCGATCAGGTTCTCCTACGAGCAGTACTTC.

The V and J genes are TRBV7-8 and TRBJ1-2, with D possibly matching TRBD1 (6 bases). The CDR3 loop spans 14 amino acids. V was clipped by 2 bases and J by 2 bases, with 9 bases between them. The germline V gene has CDR1 SGHVS and CDR2 FQNEAQ. CDR3 DNA: TGTGCCAGCAGCTTACAGGGGACGAACTATGGCTACACCTTC. Protein: CASSLQGTNYGYTF.

V gene TRBV10-3 combines with J gene TRBJ1-2, with D tentatively TRBD1 (6 bases). CDR1 is ENHRY and CDR2 is SYGVKD in the germline V gene. V was pared by 6 bases and J by 3 bases, with 14 bases between. The CDR3 is made up of 14 amino acids. CDR3 nucleotide sequence: TGTGCCATCAGCACACAACAGGGCTACTATGGCTACACCTTC. Its protein product is CAISTQQGYYGYTF.

This sequence joins TRBV19 and TRBJ2-5; 7 bases map to TRBD1. Germline CDR1 LNHDA, CDR2 SQIVND (reference sequence). V trimming: 2 bases; J trimming: 2 bases; junction bases outside the gene matches: 5. This CDR3 is 15 amino acids long. This CDR3 reads CASSILGTAQETQYF. CDR3 DNA: TGTGCCAGTAGTATACTCGGGACAGCGCAAGAGACCCAGTACTTC.

This clone appeared a few times. V is TRBV4-1 and J is TRBJ2-1; TRBD2 agrees at 13 bases. V trimming: 0 bases; J trimming: 7 bases; junction bases outside the gene matches: 9. CDR1 is MGHRA, CDR2 YSYEKL, per germline. The CDR3 sequence is 18 residues long. This CDR3 reads CASSQDGLAGAFWNEQFF. Here the CDR3 DNA reads TGCGCCAGCAGCCAAGACGGACTAGCGGGAGCGTTCTGGAATGAGCAGTTCTTC.

The table lists this clone with a few counts. This chain joins TRBV7-2 and TRBJ2-1; 11 bases align to TRBD2. Germline V gene sequence: CDR1 SGHTA, CDR2 FQGNSA. The length of the CDR3 is 17 residues. The V and J ends lost 5 bases and 5 bases, in that order; junction bases with no gene match: 11. In nucleotides, the CDR3 is TGTGCCAGCAGCCTCCGAGTTTTAGCGGGGGGGAACAATGAGCAGTTCTTC. Protein product: CASSLRVLAGGNNEQFF. Using reference TRBV7-2 and TRBJ2-1 for the parts outside the CDR3, the full variable domain is GAGVSQSPSNKVTEKGKDVELRCDPISGHTALYWYRQSLGQGLEFLIYFQGNSAPDKSGLPSDRFSAERTGGSVSTLTIQRTQQEDSAVYLCASSLRVLAGGNNEQFFGPGTRLTVL.

The chain recombines TRBV20-1 with TRBJ1-1; no clear D. Trimming took 2 bases from V and 5 from J, leaving 3 bases between them. The CDR3 has 10 residues. Germline V gene lookup returns CDR1 DFQATT and CDR2 SNEGSKA (reference sequence). This CDR3 reads CSARRTEAFF. The CDR3 nucleotides read TGCAGTGCTAGACGGACTGAAGCTTTCTTT.

This clone came up a few times. The J gene is TRBJ1-3, the V gene TRBV19, with unresolved D. The ends were cut back, 4 bases at V and 0 bases at J, with 4 bases in the middle. There are 13 residues in the CDR3. Looked up from germline, CDR1 is LNHDA and CDR2 is SQIVND (reference sequence). CDR3 amino acids: CASSTVSGNTIYF. DNA of the CDR3: TGTGCCAGTAGTACAGTCTCTGGAAACACCATATATTTT.

This clone was detected once. The chain carries TRBV10-1 and TRBJ1-2; perhaps TRBD1 as D (6 bases). The V gene lost 5 bases and the J gene lost 8 bases, with 15 bases spanning the gap. The germline V gene has CDR1 WNHNN and CDR2 SYGVQD (reference sequence). The CDR3 consists of 13 residues. The CDR3: CASSLYRVSGYTF. CDR3 nucleotide sequence: TGCGCCAGCAGTTTATACAGGGTGTCGGGCTACACCTTC.

This clone was picked up a small number of times. The V and J genes are TRBV5-1 and TRBJ2-7; 8 positions match TRBD1. Germline CDR1 and CDR2: SGHRS and YFSETQ. The V gene end was trimmed by 4 bases and the J gene end by 0 bases; junction bases not matched to a gene: 6. CDR3 size: 15 residues. The CDR3 spells CASSQGTGPSYEQYV. The DNA for the CDR3 is TGCGCCAGCAGCCAGGGGACAGGTCCCTCCTACGAGCAGTACGTC.

The chain has TRBV5-1 and TRBJ1-6; TRBD1 aligns across 7 bases. The V segment lost 2 bases and the J segment 9 bases; nucleotides outside the gene matches: 8. The CDR3 sequence is 15 residues long. The germline V gene encodes CDR1 SGHRS and CDR2 YFSETQ. CDR3 nucleotide sequence: TGCGCCAGCAGCTTAACAGGGGTGTCCGGTTCACCCCTCCACTTT. It codes for CASSLTGVSGSPLHF.

The chain recombines TRBV4-2 with TRBJ1-1; TRBD1 might be the D (6 bases). In germline, CDR1 is LGHNA, CDR2 YNFKEQ. The CDR3 sequence is 16 residues long. The V gene lost 0 bases and the J gene lost 1 base, with 12 bases spanning the gap. The chain's CDR3 is CASSQDSARGNTEAFF. In nucleotides, the CDR3 is TGTGCCAGCAGCCAAGATTCGGCCAGGGGGAACACTGAAGCTTTCTTT.

This chain joins TRBV7-9 and TRBJ2-2; D is uncertain. The CDR3 length is 16 residues. Trimming pared 7 bases from V and 2 bases from J, leaving 17 bases between. CDR1 is SEHNR and CDR2 is FQNEAQ in the germline V gene (reference sequence). CDR3 in DNA: TGTGCCAGCATCCTCGTCCGTCCTTTTAACACCGGGGAGCTGTTTTTT. Translated: CASILVRPFNTGELFF.

This clone was seen just once. The genes are TRBV28 and TRBJ2-7; tentative D call: TRBD2 (5 bases). CDR1 is MDHEN and CDR2 is SYDVKM in the germline V gene. V lost 5 bases and J 0 bases, leaving 17 bases between the germline ends. The CDR3 runs to 16 residues. The DNA of the CDR3 is TGTGCCAGCAGTCATAGGGAGTGGTCAAGCTCCTACGAGCAGTACGTC. It is translated as CASSHREWSSSYEQYV.

This clone was counted only a few times. The chain has TRBV4-2 and TRBJ1-5, with D unclear. The CDR3 totals 19 residues. V dropped 0 bases and J dropped 0 bases, with 18 bases sitting between them. Germline V gene lookup returns CDR1 LGHNA and CDR2 YNFKEQ. CDR3 amino acids: CASSQDKGAGSYSNQPQHF. CDR3 DNA sequence: TGTGCCAGCAGCCAAGATAAGGGTGCGGGGAGTTATAGCAATCAGCCCCAGCATTTT.

V and J are TRBV5-3 and TRBJ1-2; D is perhaps TRBD1 (5 bases). TRBV5-3 qualifies as an ORF whose function is uncertain. The length of the CDR3 is 15 residues. The ends were cut back, 0 bases at V and 4 bases at J, with 13 bases in the middle. Written as DNA, the CDR3 is TGTGCCAGAAGCTTGGGGGTAGGGGCTGGCTATGGCTACACCTTC. This codes for CARSLGVGAGYGYTF.

CDR3 amino acids: CAIRDPARGRQETQYF. Written as DNA, the CDR3 is TGTGCCATCCGGGACCCAGCGAGGGGGAGACAAGAGACCCAGTACTTC. The chain has TRBV10-3 and TRBJ2-5; D is perhaps TRBD1 (6 bases). CDR1 is ENHRY, CDR2 SYGVKD, per germline. The length of the CDR3 is 16 residues. The ends were cut back, 8 bases at V and 2 bases at J, with 21 bases in the middle.

This clone was seen only a few times. J is TRBJ2-3 and V is TRBV5-8; no clear D gene. CDR1 is SGHTS, CDR2 YDEGEE, per germline. With 0 bases removed from V and 2 bases from J, the gap between germline ends came to 16 bases. The CDR3 totals 17 residues. The CDR3 nucleotides read TGTGCCAGCAGCTTGGGGAGAGGTTTCTCCTACACAGATACGCAGTATTTT. This sequence encodes CASSLGRGFSYTDTQYF.

As regards this clone: One end of the junction varies from germline; a read error may be responsible. CDR3: CSARDGWGGDF. The CDR3 DNA reads TGCAGTGCTAGAGATGGCTGGGGAGGTGACTTT. This chain connects TRBV20-1 to TRBJ1-6; D unclear. Germline V gives CDR1 DFQATT, CDR2 SNEGSKA (reference sequence). The CDR3 is 11 amino acids.

V and J are TRBV5-4 and TRBJ2-1, with 13 bases identical to TRBD2. The V gene end was trimmed by 5 bases and the J gene end by 6 bases; junction bases not matched to a gene: 5. Germline CDR1 is SGHNT and CDR2 is YYREEE (reference sequence). This CDR3 contains 15 residues. CDR3 in amino acids: CASRPGTSGVNEQFF. Here the CDR3 DNA reads TGTGCCAGCAGACCCGGGACTAGCGGGGTCAATGAGCAGTTCTTC.

The J gene is TRBJ2-1, the V gene TRBV4-1, with D unclear. Germline loops: CDR1 MGHRA, CDR2 YSYEKL. V lost 1 base to trimming and J lost 15 bases, with 16 bases between them. The CDR3 extends over 13 amino acids. CDR3 residues: CASSQVLGSESFF. Written as DNA, the CDR3 is TGCGCCAGCAGCCAAGTCCTGGGCAGTGAATCGTTCTTC.

This clone was seen only once. V and J are TRBV11-3 and TRBJ2-1; TRBD1 agrees at 7 bases. The CDR3 extends over 14 amino acids. The V gene's germline CDR1 is SGHNT and CDR2 YENEEA. The V and J ends lost 5 bases and 10 bases, in that order; junction bases with no gene match: 11. In nucleotides, the CDR3 is TGTGCCAGCAGCGCCCCGGGACAGAGAAGGGAGCAGTTCTTC. This sequence encodes CASSAPGQRREQFF. The full variable domain, its missing parts supplied by reference TRBV11-3 and TRBJ2-1, is EAGVVQSPRYKIIEKKQPVAFWCNPISGHNTLYWYLQNLGQGPELLIRYENEEAVDDSQLPKDRFSAERLKGVDSTLKIQPAELGDSAVYLCASSAPGQRREQFFGPGTRLTVL.

The rearrangement links TRBV30 to TRBJ1-2; possible D gene TRBD1, 6 bases. The CDR3 sequence is 16 residues long. The ends were cut back, 3 bases at V and 2 bases at J, with 19 bases in the middle. CDR1 GTSNPN and CDR2 SVGIG come from the germline V gene (reference sequence). The CDR3 region is CAWSPPPGHLNYGYTF. DNA of the CDR3: TGTGCCTGGAGCCCCCCTCCGGGACACCTAAACTATGGCTACACCTTC.

The rearrangement uses TRBV13 and TRBJ2-5; TRBD2 aligns across 9 bases. The CDR3 totals 15 residues. J was trimmed by 4 bases and V by 5 bases; bases with no gene match: 8. Looked up from germline, CDR1 is PRHDT and CDR2 is FYEKMQ (reference sequence). CDR3 in DNA: TGTGCCAGCAGCCCACGAGCGGGGGGAGGAGAGACCCAGTACTTC. Translated, it gives CASSPRAGGGETQYF.

V and J are TRBV27 and TRBJ2-7, with 7 bases identical to TRBD2. The length of the CDR3 is 15 residues. Germline V lookup: CDR1 MNHEY, CDR2 SMNVEV (reference sequence). V shed 4 bases, J shed 2 bases, and the junction held 8 bases outside the gene matches. Written as DNA, the CDR3 is TGTGCCAGCAGTTCCTTTGAGGGAGGGACCTACGAGCAGTACGTC. Protein sequence: CASSSFEGGTYEQYV.

The chain recombines TRBV6-4 with TRBJ1-2; TRBD1 agrees at 8 bases. Germline lookup yields CDR1 MRHNA and CDR2 SNTAGT. J gave up 13 bases and V 6 bases, and 7 bases lay outside the gene matches. The length of the CDR3 is 11 residues. The CDR3: CASSDGQGPTF. The CDR3 DNA reads TGTGCCAGCAGCGACGGACAGGGTCCCACCTTC.

The J gene is TRBJ1-1, the V gene TRBV7-8; D is unclear. Germline CDR1 and CDR2: SGHVS and FQNEAQ. This CDR3 contains 13 residues. V was cut by 1 base and J by 7 bases, with 10 bases left in between. The CDR3 spells CASSLVRAGEAFF. The DNA of the CDR3 is TGTGCCAGCAGCTTAGTAAGGGCGGGTGAAGCTTTCTTT.